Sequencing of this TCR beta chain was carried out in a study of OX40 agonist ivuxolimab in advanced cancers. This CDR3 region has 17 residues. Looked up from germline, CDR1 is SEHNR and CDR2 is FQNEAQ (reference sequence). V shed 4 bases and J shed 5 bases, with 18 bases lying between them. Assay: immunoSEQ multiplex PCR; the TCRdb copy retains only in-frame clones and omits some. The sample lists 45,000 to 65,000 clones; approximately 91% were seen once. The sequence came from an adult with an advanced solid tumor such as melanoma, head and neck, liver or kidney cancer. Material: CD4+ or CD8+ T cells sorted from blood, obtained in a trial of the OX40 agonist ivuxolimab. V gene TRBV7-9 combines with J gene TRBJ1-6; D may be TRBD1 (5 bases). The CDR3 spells CASSWDHLGINNSPLHF. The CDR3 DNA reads TGTGCCAGCAGCTGGGACCACCTGGGGATAAATAATTCACCCCTCCACTTT. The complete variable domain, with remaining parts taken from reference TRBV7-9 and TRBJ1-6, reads DTGVSQNPRHKITKRGQNVTFRCDPISEHNRLYWYRQTLGQGPEFLTYFQNEAQLEKSRLLSDRFSAERPKGSFSTLEIQRTEQGDSAMYLCASSWDHLGINNSPLHFGNGTRLTVT.